The 19 T cell receptor beta chains below come from one sample, sequenced in a study of cytomegalovirus exposure and HLA in healthy donors (dated by TCRdb to the late 2010s). Library method: the immunoSEQ multiplex PCR assay. The multiplex PCR relied on a mix of 60 forward primers for TCR Vbeta segments and 13 reverse primers for TCR Jbeta segments. Drawn from immuneACCESS, this table holds only the in-frame rearrangements with V and J called that TCRdb kept. Clones are partly lost; checked studies trace under half to an unresolved V gene and leave the rest unexplained. In this sample the table shows tens of thousands of clones, 75% of which occur a single time. The ten most abundant clones make up over 2% of the sample. Sequences were obtained from PBMCs. These TCRs come from a man aged 40-49 years in good health and CMV-seronegative.

The rearrangement uses TRBV6-1 and TRBJ1-3; no clear D gene. The germline V gene has CDR1 MNHNS and CDR2 SASEGT. The V end lost 8 bases, the J end lost 0 bases, and 11 bases lay between the germline ends. The CDR3 runs 14 residues. The CDR3 DNA sequence: TGTGCCAGCGGAGACGGGAACTCTGGAAACACCATATATTTT. Protein: CASGDGNSGNTIYF.

The gene calls are TRBV30 and TRBJ2-7; D is possibly TRBD1 (6 bases). This CDR3 is 15 amino acids long. Germline loops: CDR1 GTSNPN, CDR2 SVGIG (reference sequence). V was cut by 1 base and J by 4 bases, with 17 bases left in between. CDR3 DNA sequence: TGTGCCTGGAGTGCACAGGGAGACATTGGGTACGAGCAGTACTTC. Amino acid sequence: CAWSAQGDIGYEQYF.

CDR3 nucleotide sequence: TGTGCCAGCAGTCAACGTGACGGTAAGGCGGGCAATGAGCAGTTCTTC. This sequence encodes CASSQRDGKAGNEQFF. The chain links TRBV28 to TRBJ2-1, with TRBD2 as a possible D gene (5 bases). Trimming cost V 5 bases and J 6 bases, with 20 bases left between them. The germline V gene has CDR1 MDHEN and CDR2 SYDVKM. This CDR3 contains 16 residues.

Only a few counts were recorded for this clone. The chain combines TRBV19 with TRBJ1-1; the D gene is possibly TRBD1 (5 bases). The CDR3 totals 15 residues. Germline CDR1 reads LNHDA; CDR2 reads SQIVND (reference sequence). Between the trimmed V and J ends, which lost 3 bases and 4 bases, there was a span of 15 bases. The CDR3 DNA reads as TGTGCCAGTAGTATTAATGGCAGGGCGAGCACTGAAGCTTTCTTT. This gives the protein CASSINGRASTEAFF. Combining the CDR3 with reference TRBV19 and TRBJ1-1 gives the whole variable domain DGGITQSPKYLFRKEGQNVTLSCEQNLNHDAMYWYRQDPGQGLRLIYYSQIVNDFQKGDIAEGYSVSREKKESFPLTVTSAQKNPTAFYLCASSINGRASTEAFFGQGTRLTVV.

This clone turned up a few times. The CDR3, as DNA: TGTGCCAGCAGTGTCGAAGCCGGGACAGGGGGCTACGAGCAGTACTTC. Translating gives CASSVEAGTGGYEQYF. The V gene is TRBV6-1, the J gene TRBJ2-7, with 11 nucleotides matching TRBD1. CDR3 length: 16 residues. Unmatched junction bases numbered 8, after V lost 4 bases and J lost 3 bases. CDR1 and CDR2 (germline): MNHNS, SASEGT.

The chain joins TRBV6-5 to TRBJ2-2, with 9 bases aligning to TRBD1. The V and J ends lost 7 bases and 7 bases, in that order; junction bases with no gene match: 10. The CDR3 contains 15 residues. Germline V lookup: CDR1 MNHEY, CDR2 SVGAGI. The CDR3 DNA reads TGTGCCAGCACGACCGGGACAGGGTCAGGCGGGGAGCTGTTTTTT. Its translation: CASTTGTGSGGELFF.

The chain is built from TRBV2 and TRBJ2-5, with 11 positions matching TRBD2. V gave up 2 bases and J gave up 7 bases; unmatched junction bases: 6. Germline assignment: CDR1 SNHLY and CDR2 FYNNEI. CDR3 length: 15 residues. CDR3: CASSENSGGAVTQYF. The CDR3 DNA reads TGTGCCAGCAGTGAAAATAGCGGGGGGGCCGTGACCCAGTACTTC.

The chain uses TRBV15 and TRBJ1-1; D possibly corresponds to TRBD1 (5 bases). The CDR3 sequence is 13 residues long. The germline CDR1 and CDR2 sequences are LNHNV and YYDKDF (reference sequence). Trimming left V 6 bases short and J 4 bases short, with 12 bases between. DNA of the CDR3: TGTGCCACCAGGGGTGAAAGGGGCACTGAAGCTTTCTTT. Translating gives CATRGERGTEAFF.

The V gene is TRBV4-1, the J gene TRBJ2-2, with TRBD2 matching 10 bases. Germline lookup yields CDR1 MGHRA and CDR2 YSYEKL. The CDR3 sequence is 15 residues long. V lost 5 bases and J lost 5; bases outside the gene matches: 5. In DNA form, the CDR3 reads TGCGCCAGCAGCTTTAGCGGGGGGACAACCGGGGAGCTGTTTTTT. Translated, it gives CASSFSGGTTGELFF.

The chain is built from TRBV5-6 and TRBJ2-1, with D uncertain. The germline V and J ends were trimmed by 4 bases and 8 bases, with 7 bases remaining between them. CDR3 size: 11 residues. The V gene's germline CDR1 is SGHDT and CDR2 YYEEEE. As DNA, the CDR3 is TGTGCCAGCAGCCGAGTGGATGAGCAGTTCTTC. Translating gives CASSRVDEQFF.

This clone was seen a handful of times. CDR3 nucleotide sequence: TGTGCCAGTAGTACCGGACAGGGAGTCGTTTACCAGCCCCAGCATTTT. Translated, it gives CASSTGQGVVYQPQHF. This rearrangement joins TRBV19 to TRBJ1-5; 8 bases map to TRBD1. V dropped 4 bases and J dropped 7; count of bases not matched to a gene: 12. CDR1 and CDR2 (germline): LNHDA, SQIVND (reference sequence). This CDR3 is built from 16 residues.

The gene calls are TRBV6-5 and TRBJ1-6; no reliable D call. CDR1 is MNHEY, CDR2 SVGAGI, per germline. Trimming took 6 bases from V and 10 from J, leaving 16 bases between them. The CDR3 is 14 residues long. CDR3 region: CASRPRSIQSPLHF. CDR3 DNA: TGTGCCAGCAGACCCAGGTCAATTCAGTCACCCCTCCACTTT.

This rearrangement joins TRBV5-6 to TRBJ2-1, with D hard to call. V was shortened by 5 bases and J by 0 bases, with 9 bases between the two germline ends. The germline V gene has CDR1 SGHDT and CDR2 YYEEEE. The length of the CDR3 is 14 residues. The CDR3 bases are TGTGCCAGCAGTCCTTTCAGCTCCTACAATGAGCAGTTCTTC. Translation: CASSPFSSYNEQFF.

The CDR3 reads CASSPGSLATTGETQYF. CDR3 DNA: TGTGCCAGCAGCCCAGGGTCTCTAGCGACGACCGGGGAGACCCAGTACTTC. The chain carries TRBV7-9 and TRBJ2-5, with D possibly matching TRBD2 (6 bases). V lost 5 bases and J 5 bases, leaving 24 bases between the germline ends. Germline CDR1 is SEHNR and CDR2 is FQNEAQ (reference sequence). The CDR3 has 17 residues. The entire variable domain, with the rest obtained from reference TRBV7-9 and TRBJ2-5, is as follows: DTGVSQNPRHKITKRGQNVTFRCDPISEHNRLYWYRQTLGQGPEFLTYFQNEAQLEKSRLLSDRFSAERPKGSFSTLEIQRTEQGDSAMYLCASSPGSLATTGETQYFGPGTRLLVL.

The rearrangement uses TRBV6-4 and TRBJ2-7; perhaps TRBD2 as D (6 bases). The V gene lost 5 bases and the J gene lost 6 bases, with 11 bases spanning the gap. CDR1 is MRHNA and CDR2 is SNTAGT in the germline V gene. The length of the CDR3 is 12 residues. CDR3 DNA sequence: TGTGCCAGCAGTATCGGGGGAGGCGAGCAGTACTTC. Encoded protein: CASSIGGGEQYF.

V usage is TRBV29-1 and J usage is TRBJ1-1; 8 nucleotides agree with TRBD1. The V gene end was trimmed by 0 bases and the J gene end by 1 base; junction bases not matched to a gene: 7. This CDR3 region has 16 residues. Germline values: CDR1 SQVTM, CDR2 ANQGSEA. The CDR3 bases are TGCAGCGTTGAAGATTCAGGGGGCTCAAAGAACACTGAAGCTTTCTTT. It specifies CSVEDSGGSKNTEAFF.

V is TRBV18 and J is TRBJ2-6; 7 nucleotides line up with TRBD1. The V and J ends lost 2 bases and 2 bases, in that order; junction bases with no gene match: 6. CDR3 size: 17 residues. Looked up from germline, CDR1 is KGHSH and CDR2 is LQKENI. For the CDR3, the DNA is TGTGCCAGCTCACCATTCACAGGGGAAACTGGGGCCAACGTCCTGACTTTC. It yields the protein CASSPFTGETGANVLTF.

The genes are TRBV5-1 and TRBJ1-4; 9 bases line up with TRBD1. The J segment lost 7 bases and the V segment lost 4 bases, leaving 11 bases of the junction unmatched. The CDR3 is made up of 16 amino acids. Germline-derived CDR1 and CDR2 are SGHRS and YFSETQ. The CDR3 nucleotides read TGCGCCAGCAGCCCCCCGGGACAGGGTCGTCGTGAAAAACTGTTTTTT. Translating it yields CASSPPGQGRREKLFF.

The rearrangement uses TRBV27 and TRBJ1-2; possibly TRBD1 for D (6 bases). Germline V lookup: CDR1 MNHEY, CDR2 SMNVEV (reference sequence). The CDR3 spans 13 residues. Trimming stripped 6 bases from V and 2 bases from J, with 10 bases between. CDR3 coding DNA: TGTGCCAGCAGCTACAGGGACAACTATGGCTACACCTTC. It encodes CASSYRDNYGYTF.